The 30 T cell receptor beta chains in this list originate from one sample, sequenced in a study of shared clonotypes between healthy human individuals. Data came from immunoSEQ multiplex PCR; TCRdb stores just in-frame clones and leaves some out. The table shows 950,000 to 1,100,000 clones, with approximately 70% occurring only once. Sequencing was done on a sample of memory CD4+ T cells sorted from blood. Subset here: CD45RA-negative fraction. The receptors were gathered from a man aged 18 to 29 in good health.

This sequence joins TRBV5-1 and TRBJ2-7; D might be TRBD1 or TRBD2, each matching 5 bases. The CDR3 has 14 residues. Trimming pared 1 base from V and 2 bases from J, leaving 10 bases between. In germline, CDR1 is SGHRS, CDR2 YFSETQ. The CDR3 sequence: CASSLNRGPYEQYF. For the CDR3, the DNA is TGCGCCAGCAGCTTGAACCGGGGACCCTACGAGCAGTACTTC.

The rearrangement uses TRBV5-4 and TRBJ1-2, with unresolved D. CDR1 and CDR2 from the germline V gene are SGHNT and YYREEE (reference sequence). The CDR3 runs 16 residues. Trimming took off 4 bases at V and 4 bases at J, with 20 bases between the two ends. In DNA, the CDR3 is TGTGCCAGCAGCCCTGGTCTACAACCCCTCAGCTATGGCTACACCTTC. Its protein is CASSPGLQPLSYGYTF.

This chain links TRBV2 with TRBJ2-2; weak D call: TRBD2 (5 bases). The V gene's germline CDR1 is SNHLY and CDR2 FYNNEI. The CDR3 extends over 15 amino acids. V lost 5 bases, J lost 1 base, and 11 bases lay in between. DNA of the CDR3: TGTGCCAGCAGTTTTAGCGAGAAGAACACCGGGGAGCTGTTTTTT. Translated: CASSFSEKNTGELFF.

The V gene is TRBV5-8, the J gene TRBJ1-4, with TRBD1 as a possible D gene (6 bases). Trimming shortened V by 4 bases and J by 5 bases, and 12 bases separated the two germline ends. The CDR3 extends over 14 amino acids. CDR1 SGHTS and CDR2 YDEGEE come from the germline V gene. This chain's CDR3 is CASSEGGPNEKLFF. The CDR3 nucleotides are TGTGCCAGCAGCGAAGGGGGTCCAAATGAAAAACTGTTTTTT.

CDR3 protein: CASSQGGYGANVLTF. The CDR3 DNA follows: TGCGCCAGCAGCCAAGGGGGCTACGGGGCCAACGTCCTGACTTTC. The V call is TRBV5-1, the J call TRBJ2-6; 7 nucleotides align to TRBD1. The germline V gene encodes CDR1 SGHRS and CDR2 YFSETQ. The CDR3 is 15 residues long. Germline trimming cut 4 bases from V and 4 bases from J; bases unmatched to any gene: 5.

The chain links TRBV7-2 to TRBJ2-3; 11 bases agree with TRBD2. V lost 5 bases to trimming and J lost 9 bases; unmatched junction nucleotides: 10. The CDR3 is 15 residues long. Germline V CDR1 and CDR2: SGHTA, FQGNSA. The CDR3 loop is CASSIGTSGQGTQYF. The CDR3 DNA sequence: TGTGCCAGCAGCATCGGGACTAGCGGACAAGGGACGCAGTATTTT.

This clone was detected ten times or more. Other DNA sequences from this sample encode an identical CDR3 as well. This chain connects TRBV7-2 to TRBJ2-7; D not certain. The CDR3 is 13 amino acids. Between the trimmed V and J ends, which lost 1 base and 3 bases, there was a span of 7 bases. Germline V lookup: CDR1 SGHTA, CDR2 FQGNSA. The CDR3 here is CASSLGVSYEQYF. The CDR3 DNA reads as TGTGCCAGCAGCTTAGGGGTCAGCTACGAGCAGTACTTC.

The chain is built from TRBV29-1 and TRBJ2-1, with 10 bases fitting TRBD1. V lost 4 bases, J lost 7 bases, and 10 bases stayed unmatched. This CDR3 is built from 15 residues. The V gene's germline CDR1 is SQVTM and CDR2 ANQGSEA. CDR3 DNA: TGCAGCGTTGGCCCCCGGGACAGGGGAGGAAATGAGCAGTTCTTC. Amino acid sequence: CSVGPRDRGGNEQFF.

This chain joins TRBV11-2 and TRBJ2-7; 11 bases map to TRBD2. The J segment lost 7 bases and the V segment lost 2 bases, leaving 7 bases of the junction unmatched. Germline CDR1 reads SGHAT; CDR2 reads FQNNGV. The length of the CDR3 is 15 residues. Here the CDR3 reads CASSLITSGSREQYF. In DNA, the CDR3 is TGTGCCAGCAGCTTAATCACTAGCGGGAGTCGGGAGCAGTACTTC.

The chain joins TRBV29-1 to TRBJ2-7; 10 bases map to TRBD1. Germline CDR1 is SQVTM and CDR2 is ANQGSEA. The CDR3 has 12 amino acids. V dropped 8 bases and J dropped 5; count of bases not matched to a gene: 6. The DNA for the CDR3 is TGCAGCATCCGACAGGGGGCCAACGAGCAGTACTTC. Its translation: CSIRQGANEQYF.

The chain combines TRBV5-1 with TRBJ1-6; 7 nucleotides align to TRBD1. Germline-derived CDR1 and CDR2 are SGHRS and YFSETQ. The CDR3 extends over 16 amino acids. The junction had 5 bases not matched to a gene; V was cut back by 4 bases and J by 1 base. CDR3 in DNA: TGCGCCAGCAGCCTAGGGACAGTTTCCTATAATTCACCCCTCCACTTT. Amino acid sequence: CASSLGTVSYNSPLHF.

The genes are TRBV30 and TRBJ2-5, with a possible D match to TRBD1 (6 bases). V shed 3 bases and J shed 5 bases, with 22 bases lying between them. Germline V gene data show CDR1 as GTSNPN and CDR2 as SVGIG (reference sequence). This CDR3 has 16 amino acids. The CDR3 DNA reads as TGTGCCTGGAGAGCCCTCCAGGGGCTCCGAGGGGAGACCCAGTACTTC. This translates into CAWRALQGLRGETQYF.

The rearrangement links TRBV7-8 to TRBJ2-7; 11 nucleotides align to TRBD2. The germline CDR1 and CDR2 sequences are SGHVS and FQNEAQ. CDR3 size: 17 residues. After removal of 3 bases from V and 4 bases from J, the junction contained 11 bases not matched to a gene. The CDR3 nucleotides read TGTGCCAGCAGCTTCTTAGCGGGAGGGCAAAGGATGTACGAGCAGTACTTC. Encoded protein: CASSFLAGGQRMYEQYF.

The chain employs TRBV5-4 and TRBJ2-5, with 12 positions matching TRBD2. The germline CDR1 and CDR2 sequences are SGHNT and YYREEE (reference sequence). V shed 4 bases, J shed 5 bases, and the junction held 9 bases outside the gene matches. The CDR3 is made up of 16 amino acids. The CDR3 DNA follows: TGTGCCAGCAGCCCCAGACTAGCGGGAGCAGGGGAGACCCAGTACTTC. Residues: CASSPRLAGAGETQYF.

This clone occurred a few times. V usage is TRBV28 and J usage is TRBJ1-2; the match to TRBD1 covers 7 bases. CDR3 length: 14 amino acids. Germline CDR1 and CDR2: MDHEN and SYDVKM. Germline trimming cut 6 bases from V and 9 bases from J; bases unmatched to any gene: 13. CDR3 coding DNA: TGTGCCAGCAGCTCCGGACAGGACCCATGGCGCTACACCTTC. Translation gives CASSSGQDPWRYTF.

This rearrangement joins TRBV7-8 to TRBJ1-1; D not certain. CDR3 length equals 15 residues. Germline CDR1 and CDR2: SGHVS and FQNEAQ. The V end lost 3 bases, the J end lost 0 bases, and 11 bases lay between the germline ends. CDR3: CASSLVGLMNTEAFF. The CDR3 bases are TGTGCCAGCAGCTTGGTCGGGCTTATGAACACTGAAGCTTTCTTT. Full variable domain (rest looked up from reference TRBV7-8 and TRBJ1-1): GAGVSQSPRYKVAKRGQDVALRCDPISGHVSLFWYQQALGQGPEFLTYFQNEAQLDKSGLPSDRFFAERPEGSVSTLKIQRTQQEDSAVYLCASSLVGLMNTEAFFGQGTRLTVV.

J is TRBJ2-5 and V is TRBV5-1; D unresolved. CDR3 length: 14 amino acids. Between the trimmed V and J ends, which lost 0 bases and 2 bases, there was a span of 8 bases. Germline-derived CDR1 and CDR2 are SGHRS and YFSETQ. In nucleotides, the CDR3 is TGCGCCAGCAGCTTGGCAGTAGGGCAAGAGACCCAGTACTTC. As protein: CASSLAVGQETQYF. Complete variable domain (other parts from reference TRBV5-1 and TRBJ2-5): KAGVTQTPRYLIKTRGQQVTLSCSPISGHRSVSWYQQTPGQGLQFLFEYFSETQRNKGNFPGRFSGRQFSNSRSEMNVSTLELGDSALYLCASSLAVGQETQYFGPGTRLLVL.

The rearrangement links TRBV9 to TRBJ1-2; 7 bases map to TRBD1. CDR1 is SGDLS, CDR2 YYNGEE, per germline. Germline trimming cut 3 bases from V and 6 bases from J; bases unmatched to any gene: 8. The CDR3 contains 14 residues. CDR3 DNA: TGTGCCAGCAGCGGGTCCAGGGGGAAAAATGGCTACACCTTC. Residues: CASSGSRGKNGYTF.

The genes are TRBV19 and TRBJ1-6, with D uncertain. The CDR3 runs 15 residues. Germline assignment: CDR1 LNHDA and CDR2 SQIVND (reference sequence). Trimming took 3 bases from V and 0 from J, leaving 6 bases between them. The CDR3 DNA reads TGTGCCAGTAGTATTGAGAGCTCCTATAATTCACCCCTCCACTTT. Translating it yields CASSIESSYNSPLHF.

This rearrangement joins TRBV7-3 to TRBJ2-7; 7 bases fit TRBD2. The CDR3 covers 14 residues. Per germline, CDR1 SGHTA and CDR2 FQGTGA. Unmatched junction bases numbered 2, after V lost 3 bases and J lost 0 bases. The CDR3 spells CASSLGEGSYEQYF. The CDR3 nucleotides read TGTGCCAGCAGCTTGGGGGAGGGCTCCTACGAGCAGTACTTC.

The chain uses TRBV4-3 and TRBJ2-5; D remains ambiguous. Between the trimmed V and J ends, which lost 4 bases and 2 bases, there was a span of 17 bases. Germline values: CDR1 LGHNA, CDR2 YSLEER. This CDR3 has 16 amino acids. The CDR3 DNA reads as TGCGCCAGCAGCCGGACGACGGTCCTTAATCAAGAGACCCAGTACTTC. This gives the protein CASSRTTVLNQETQYF.

This chain joins TRBV6-5 and TRBJ2-5, with D possibly matching TRBD2 (5 bases). The CDR3 runs to 16 residues. The germline V gene has CDR1 MNHEY and CDR2 SVGAGI. The V gene lost 4 bases and the J gene lost 2 bases, with 17 bases spanning the gap. CDR3 protein: CASSSQGAEVQETQYF. The DNA of the CDR3 is TGTGCCAGCAGTTCCCAAGGAGCGGAAGTTCAAGAGACCCAGTACTTC.

V gene TRBV5-1 combines with J gene TRBJ2-5; D unresolved. V was cut by 4 bases and J by 2 bases, with 12 bases left in between. This CDR3 contains 14 residues. Germline V CDR1 and CDR2: SGHRS, YFSETQ. The chain's CDR3 is CASSPTLEQETQYF. CDR3 in DNA: TGCGCCAGCAGCCCGACCCTCGAGCAAGAGACCCAGTACTTC.

The chain employs TRBV6-1 and TRBJ2-1, with 11 bases that match TRBD2. This CDR3 spans 16 amino acids. V trimming: 4 bases; J trimming: 6 bases; junction bases outside the gene matches: 8. Germline V gives CDR1 MNHNS, CDR2 SASEGT. For the CDR3, the DNA is TGTGCCAGCAGTGCCTTAGCGGGGGGGCGGGTCAATGAGCAGTTCTTC. It yields the protein CASSALAGGRVNEQFF.

The chain has TRBV28 and TRBJ1-4; 7 bases are a match to TRBD1. The CDR3 has 14 amino acids. Per the germline V gene, CDR1 is MDHEN and CDR2 is SYDVKM. V shed 6 bases and J 6 bases; nucleotides not matched to a gene: 7. The CDR3 sequence: CASRRTGRDEKLFF. The CDR3 region has the DNA TGTGCCAGCAGGCGGACAGGAAGGGATGAAAAACTGTTTTTT.

The chain couples TRBV5-4 to TRBJ2-3; 13 bases are shared with TRBD2. The CDR3 covers 17 residues. Germline V gene sequence: CDR1 SGHNT, CDR2 YYREEE (reference sequence). The junction had 10 bases not matched to a gene; V was cut back by 4 bases and J by 5 bases. CDR3 in DNA: TGTGCCAGCAGCAAAACTAGCGGGAGGGCCTTGGGAGATACGCAGTATTTT. Its translation: CASSKTSGRALGDTQYF.

As to this clone: The same CDR3 also results from other DNA sequences found in this sample. The rearrangement uses TRBV19 and TRBJ2-7; D gene uncertain. V lost 0 bases to trimming and J lost 1 base, with 4 bases between them. CDR1 is LNHDA and CDR2 is SQIVND in the germline V gene (reference sequence). The CDR3 has 13 residues. CDR3 region: CASSIDLSYEQYF. The CDR3 DNA follows: TGTGCCAGTAGTATAGACCTTTCCTACGAGCAGTACTTC.

This clone has a handful of counts. The chain is built from TRBV4-3 and TRBJ2-5; 16 nucleotides match TRBD2. Trimming took 4 bases from V and 6 from J; bases not matched to a gene: 14. Germline V CDR1 and CDR2: LGHNA, YSLEER. This CDR3 spans 19 amino acids. CDR3 amino acids: CASSLGTSGRAGGKQTQYF. Written as DNA, the CDR3 is TGCGCCAGCAGCCTTGGGACTAGCGGGAGGGCCGGGGGCAAGCAGACCCAGTACTTC.

This sequence joins TRBV11-2 and TRBJ1-2; D gene unclear. Trimming stripped 8 bases from V and 0 bases from J, with 16 bases between. CDR3 length equals 15 residues. Germline CDR1 reads SGHAT; CDR2 reads FQNNGV. CDR3 amino acids: CASAAEMVANYGYTF. DNA for the CDR3: TGTGCCAGCGCCGCGGAGATGGTAGCTAACTATGGCTACACCTTC. The full variable domain, rest sourced from reference TRBV11-2 and TRBJ1-2, is EAGVAQSPRYKIIEKRQSVAFWCNPISGHATLYWYQQILGQGPKLLIQFQNNGVVDDSQLPKDRFSAERLKGVDSTLKIQPAKLEDSAVYLCASAAEMVANYGYTFGSGTRLTVV.

This clone was picked up a small number of times. The same CDR3 can be traced to other DNA sequences in this sample. The chain recombines TRBV19 with TRBJ2-5; D gene ambiguous. V was pared by 3 bases and J by 3 bases, with 5 bases between. CDR1 LNHDA and CDR2 SQIVND come from the germline V gene (reference sequence). This CDR3 comprises 12 residues. The CDR3 loop is CASSIWKETQYF. CDR3 DNA: TGTGCCAGTAGTATCTGGAAAGAGACCCAGTACTTC.